What follows is one T cell receptor beta chain and its context. Antigen specificity is unknown. This sample stems from a study of PD-1 blockade in classical Hodgkin lymphoma. Findings of the study overall: Complete responders showed a baseline diversity that resembled the diversity of newly diagnosed patients.

Germline CDR1 SGHNT, CDR2 YYREEE (reference sequence). The CDR3 sequence is 15 residues long. J gave up 4 bases and V 3 bases, and 7 bases lay outside the gene matches. TCRdb's copy holds only in-frame clones and misses some; the assay was immunoSEQ multiplex PCR. Here the sample spans tens of thousands of clones, roughly 88% being singletons. As for time point: cycle 4 day 1 (C4D1), after five to seven weeks of nivolumab. Brentuximab vedotin exposure varied, and every patient relapsed after autologous stem cell transplantation. The clonotype originates from a human donor with classical Hodgkin lymphoma. The sample here was peripheral blood mononuclear cells (PBMCs), taken before the fourth cycle of nivolumab. The rearrangement uses TRBV5-4 and TRBJ2-5, with 9 bases aligning to TRBD2. This CDR3 reads CASSSPGLARETQYF. In DNA, the CDR3 is TGTGCCAGCAGCTCGCCGGGACTAGCTCGAGAGACCCAGTACTTC. Full variable domain (remainder filled in from reference TRBV5-4 and TRBJ2-5): ETGVTQSPTHLIKTRGQQVTLRCSSQSGHNTVSWYQQALGQGPQFIFQYYREEENGRGNFPPRFSGLQFPNYSSELNVNALELDDSALYLCASSSPGLARETQYFGPGTRLLVL.